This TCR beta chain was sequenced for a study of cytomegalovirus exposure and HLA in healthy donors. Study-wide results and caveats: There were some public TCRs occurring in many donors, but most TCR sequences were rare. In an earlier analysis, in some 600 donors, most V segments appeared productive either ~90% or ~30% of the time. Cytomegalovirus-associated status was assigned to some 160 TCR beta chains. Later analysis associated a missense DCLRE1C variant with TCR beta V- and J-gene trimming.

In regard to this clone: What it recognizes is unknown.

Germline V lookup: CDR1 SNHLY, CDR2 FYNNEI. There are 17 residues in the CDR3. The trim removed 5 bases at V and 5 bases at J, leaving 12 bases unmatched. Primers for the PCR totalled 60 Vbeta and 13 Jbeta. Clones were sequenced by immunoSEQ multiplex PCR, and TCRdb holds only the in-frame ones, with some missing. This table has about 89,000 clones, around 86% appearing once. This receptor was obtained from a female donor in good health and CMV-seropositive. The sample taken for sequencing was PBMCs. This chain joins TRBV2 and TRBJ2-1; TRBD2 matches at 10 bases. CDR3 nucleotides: TGTGCCAGCAGTCCGGGACTAGCGCGCCAAGGGAACAATGAGCAGTTCTTC. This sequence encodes CASSPGLARQGNNEQFF.